This TCR beta chain was recorded in a study of blood T cell repertoires in COVID-19. About the study: COVID-19 samples collected from the United States, Italy and Spain covered acute and convalescent phases. The analysed material was cDNA or gDNA that came from T cells, B-cell-depleted T cells, or PBMCs.

The germline V and J ends were trimmed by 4 bases and 2 bases, with 9 bases remaining between them. Germline lookup yields CDR1 MNHEY and CDR2 SVGAGI. The CDR3 totals 14 residues. Per the authors' pipeline: Estimation of nucleated cell counts was performed using reference gene primer amplification. Assay: immunoSEQ multiplex PCR; the TCRdb copy retains only in-frame clones and omits some. V, J and clone size are those of that table, while D and trimming were read from the DNA. The sample consists of about 78,000 clones, 90% of them appearing once. V is TRBV6-5 and J is TRBJ1-3; D is ambiguous. This receptor was identified in a woman aged 45-59 years in a cohort sampled during active COVID-19. Input material: peripheral blood. The DNA for the CDR3 is TGTGCCAGCAGTTCCGGGTCTCCTGGAAACACCATATATTTT. As protein: CASSSGSPGNTIYF.